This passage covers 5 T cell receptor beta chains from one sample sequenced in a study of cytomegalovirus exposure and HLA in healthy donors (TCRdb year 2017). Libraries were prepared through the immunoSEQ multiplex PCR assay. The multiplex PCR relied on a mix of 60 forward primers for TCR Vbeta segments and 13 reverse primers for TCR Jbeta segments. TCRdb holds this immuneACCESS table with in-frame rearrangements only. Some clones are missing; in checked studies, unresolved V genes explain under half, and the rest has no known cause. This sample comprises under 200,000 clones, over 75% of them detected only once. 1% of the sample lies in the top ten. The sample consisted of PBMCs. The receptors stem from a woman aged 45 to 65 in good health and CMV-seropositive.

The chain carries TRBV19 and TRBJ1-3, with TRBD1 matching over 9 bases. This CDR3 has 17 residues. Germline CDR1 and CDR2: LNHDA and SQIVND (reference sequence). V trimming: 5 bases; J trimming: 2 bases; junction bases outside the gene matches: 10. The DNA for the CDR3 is TGTGCCAGTAGTGCGCTAAACCGGGACAGGGCTGGAAACACCATATATTTT. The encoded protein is CASSALNRDRAGNTIYF.

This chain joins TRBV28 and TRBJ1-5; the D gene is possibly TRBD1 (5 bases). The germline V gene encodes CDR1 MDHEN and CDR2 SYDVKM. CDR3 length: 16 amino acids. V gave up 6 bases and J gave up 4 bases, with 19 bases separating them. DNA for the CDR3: TGTGCCAGCAGAACTACCAGACAGACCGGTAATCAGCCCCAGCATTTT. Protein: CASRTTRQTGNQPQHF. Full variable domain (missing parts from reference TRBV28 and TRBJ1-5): DVKVTQSSRYLVKRTGEKVFLECVQDMDHENMFWYRQDPGLGLRLIYFSYDVKMKEKGDIPEGYSVSREKKERFSLILESASTNQTSMYLCASRTTRQTGNQPQHFGDGTRLSIL.

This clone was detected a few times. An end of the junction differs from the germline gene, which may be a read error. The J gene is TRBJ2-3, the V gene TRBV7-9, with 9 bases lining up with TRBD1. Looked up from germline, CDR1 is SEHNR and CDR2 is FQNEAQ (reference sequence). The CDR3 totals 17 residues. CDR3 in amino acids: CSSSLGQTGGRTDTQYF. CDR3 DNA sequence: TGTTCCAGCAGCTTAGGGCAGACAGGGGGACGCACAGATACGCAGTATTTT.

CDR3 residues: CASSRTGTGTTEAFF. In nucleotides, the CDR3 is TGTGCCAGCAGCAGAACCGGGACAGGGACCACTGAAGCTTTCTTT. The V and J genes are TRBV9 and TRBJ1-1; TRBD1 matches at 9 bases. J gave up 4 bases and V 4 bases, and 8 bases lay outside the gene matches. Germline assignment: CDR1 SGDLS and CDR2 YYNGEE. This CDR3 contains 15 residues.

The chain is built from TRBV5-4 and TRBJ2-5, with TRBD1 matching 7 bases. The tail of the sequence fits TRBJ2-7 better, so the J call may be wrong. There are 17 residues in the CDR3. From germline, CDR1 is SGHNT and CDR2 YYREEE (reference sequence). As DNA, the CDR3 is TGTGCCAGCAGCTTGAGACAGGGCTTCCTAGGTTCCTACGAGCAGTACTTC. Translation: CASSLRQGFLGSYEQYF.